This TCR beta chain was sequenced during a study of identical twins. Template switching supplied a universal primer site; unique molecular identifiers were carried on the cDNA. TCRdb ran MiXCR on the 5' RACE reads and lists one entry per CDR3 protein. The sample lists around 670,000 distinct CDR3 sequences; around 6% were seen once. Comments on this clonotype: Antigen specificity is unknown.

Study observations and caveats: There were fewer insertions in abundant cord blood beta clonotypes, but memory repertoires showed no such pattern. Conclusions rested on cross-sectional statistics rather than following the same donors. Those out-of-frame alpha sequences shared by twins showed an excess of low generation probability.

This sequence originates from a man younger than 35 in good health. Specimen: naive T cells sorted from blood.

The CDR3 is CASSHNTLGTREGYTF. The CDR3 coding sequence is TGTGCCAGCAGCCATAACACCCTCGGGACACGGGAAGGCTACACCTTC. This rearrangement joins TRBV6-1 to TRBJ1-2, with D tentatively TRBD1 (6 bases). Germline loops: CDR1 MNHNS, CDR2 SASEGT. This CDR3 has 16 residues. Deletions cut 6 bases from V and 8 bases from J, with 25 bases between.